A single sample gave rise to the 9 T cell receptor beta chains below, sequenced in a study of human T cells and chemical hapten exposure. Time point reported: patch test 2, 6 weeks after DPC sensitization. The treatment denotes: therapeutic diphenylcyclopropenone sensitization with weekly scalp DPC. Via MiXCR, TCRdb re-called the RACE reads, giving one row per CDR3 protein. The table shows some 90,000 distinct CDR3 sequences, with around 10% occurring only once. The material was whole blood, obtained in connection with sensitization to the hapten diphenylcyclopropenone (DPC). The receptors derive from a woman between 40 and 55 years old with alopecia areata. Some clones in this sample may be carry-over from other donors' samples.

The table lists this clonotype with a few counts. The CDR3 sequence is CASGYGTAGTDTQYF. Here the CDR3 DNA reads TGTGCCAGCGGCTATGGGACGGCGGGCACAGATACGCAGTATTTT. This chain connects TRBV11-2 to TRBJ2-3; the D call may be TRBD1 or TRBD2 (5 bases each). V lost 8 bases and J lost 1, with 16 bases in between. Germline assignment: CDR1 SGHAT and CDR2 FQNNGV. CDR3 length: 15 amino acids.

Regarding this clonotype: This clone may be a read error of a much larger clone one base away. The rearrangement joins TRBV29-1 to TRBJ2-7, with 7 positions matching TRBD1. Looked up from germline, CDR1 is SQVTM and CDR2 is ANQGSEA. J gave up 8 bases and V 0 bases, and 10 bases lay outside the gene matches. This CDR3 contains 14 residues. CDR3 in amino acids: CSVEDDRAPYKQYF. The DNA of the CDR3 is TGCAGCGTTGAAGATGACAGGGCCCCTTACAAGCAGTACTTC.

This chain uses TRBV7-2 with TRBJ2-3; no clear D. The V and J ends lost 6 bases and 2 bases respectively, with 6 bases between them. The CDR3 has 12 residues. In germline, CDR1 is SGHTA, CDR2 FQGNSA. The DNA of the CDR3 is TGTGCCAGCAGAGCAGCCACAGATACGCAGTATTTT. Translating gives CASRAATDTQYF. Supplemented by reference TRBV7-2 and TRBJ2-3, the full variable domain reads GAGVSQSPSNKVTEKGKDVELRCDPISGHTALYWYRQSLGQGLEFLIYFQGNSAPDKSGLPSDRFSAERTGGSVSTLTIQRTQQEDSAVYLCASRAATDTQYFGPGTRLTVL.

This clonotype has a handful of counts. The J gene is TRBJ1-1, the V gene TRBV24-1; D call uncertain. The CDR3 extends over 13 amino acids. The germline V gene has CDR1 KGHDR and CDR2 SFDVKD. Trimming stripped 5 bases from V and 1 base from J, with 7 bases between. CDR3 sequence (DNA): TGTGCCACCAGTGCTAGCCGGAACACTGAAGCTTTCTTT. This sequence encodes CATSASRNTEAFF.

This clonotype occurred many times. This chain links TRBV7-2 with TRBJ2-5; D may match TRBD1 or TRBD2 (6 bases each). V was cut by 5 bases and J by 8 bases, with 24 bases left in between. The germline gives CDR1 SGHTA, CDR2 FQGNSA. This CDR3 is built from 16 residues. The CDR3 bases are TGTGCCAGCAGCCCCGGGGGTCGGGGGCACTGGGAAACCCAGTACTTC. It specifies CASSPGGRGHWETQYF. The full variable domain, in which reference TRBV7-2 and TRBJ2-5 provide the parts outside the CDR3, is GAGVSQSPSNKVTEKGKDVELRCDPISGHTALYWYRQSLGQGLEFLIYFQGNSAPDKSGLPSDRFSAERTGGSVSTLTIQRTQQEDSAVYLCASSPGGRGHWETQYFGPGTRLLVL.

The CDR3 bases are TGTGCCAGCAGCTCCCGGGACAGCAATGAAAAACTGTTTTTT. This encodes CASSSRDSNEKLFF. The rearrangement links TRBV11-2 to TRBJ1-4; 7 bases agree with TRBD1. V shed 4 bases, J shed 5 bases, and the junction held 4 bases outside the gene matches. This CDR3 has 14 amino acids. The germline CDR1 and CDR2 sequences are SGHAT and FQNNGV.

This clonotype was found a few times. This chain uses TRBV29-1 with TRBJ1-2; D remains unclear. Germline CDR1 reads SQVTM; CDR2 reads ANQGSEA. The CDR3 sequence is 12 residues long. The germline V and J ends were trimmed by 7 bases and 1 base, with 10 bases remaining between them. CDR3 region: CSATSLNYGYTF. In DNA, the CDR3 is TGCAGCGCCACCAGCCTTAACTATGGCTACACCTTC.

The chain couples TRBV28 to TRBJ2-5; tentatively, D is TRBD1 (7 bases). This CDR3 spans 14 amino acids. CDR1 and CDR2 from the germline V gene are MDHEN and SYDVKM. Between the trimmed V and J ends, which lost 3 bases and 5 bases, there was a span of 13 bases. The DNA for the CDR3 is TGTGCCAGCAGTTTGCCGACAGGGAGGGAGACCCAGTACTTC. Translation: CASSLPTGRETQYF.

V gene TRBV6-2 or TRBV6-3 combines with J gene TRBJ2-5, with unresolved D. The CDR3 spans 13 residues. CDR1 is MNHEY and CDR2 is SVGEGT in the germline V gene. The germline V and J ends were trimmed by 8 bases and 1 base, with 11 bases remaining between them. The CDR3 DNA sequence: TGTGCCAGCGAGGAAATCCCCCAAGAGACCCAGTACTTC. This gives the protein CASEEIPQETQYF.